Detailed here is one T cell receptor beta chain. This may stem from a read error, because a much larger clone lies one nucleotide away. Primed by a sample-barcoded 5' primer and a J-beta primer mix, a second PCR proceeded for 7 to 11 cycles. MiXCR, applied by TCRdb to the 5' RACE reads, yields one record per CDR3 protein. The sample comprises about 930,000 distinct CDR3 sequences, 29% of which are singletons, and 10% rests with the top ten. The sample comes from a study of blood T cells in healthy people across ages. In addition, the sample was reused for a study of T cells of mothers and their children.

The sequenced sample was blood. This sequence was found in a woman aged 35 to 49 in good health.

The CDR3 spells CATSDSLRTGGETQYF. The CDR3 DNA follows: TGTGCCACCAGTGACTCACTTCGGACGGGGGGGGAGACCCAGTACTTC. This chain connects TRBV24-1 to TRBJ2-5; 8 positions agree with TRBD2. V dropped 4 bases and J dropped 5; count of bases not matched to a gene: 11. In germline, CDR1 is KGHDR, CDR2 SFDVKD. This CDR3 comprises 16 residues.